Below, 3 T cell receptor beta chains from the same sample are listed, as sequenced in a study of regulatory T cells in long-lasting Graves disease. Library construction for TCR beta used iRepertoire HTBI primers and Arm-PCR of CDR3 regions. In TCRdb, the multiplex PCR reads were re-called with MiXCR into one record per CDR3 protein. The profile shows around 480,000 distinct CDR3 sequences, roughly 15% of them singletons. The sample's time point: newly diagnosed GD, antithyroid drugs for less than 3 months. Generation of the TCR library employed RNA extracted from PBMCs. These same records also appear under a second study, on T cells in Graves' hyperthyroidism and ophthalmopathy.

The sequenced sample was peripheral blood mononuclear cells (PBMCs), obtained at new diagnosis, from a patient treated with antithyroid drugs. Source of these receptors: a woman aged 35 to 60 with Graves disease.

The CDR3: CASSSRGAVAYGYTF. The CDR3 DNA reads TGTGCCAGCAGCTCGCGTGGGGCGGTTGCCTATGGCTACACCTTC. The rearrangement joins TRBV5-5 to TRBJ1-2, with D possibly matching TRBD1 (5 bases). Germline loops: CDR1 SGHKS, CDR2 YYEKEE (reference sequence). Trimming stripped 3 bases from V and 4 bases from J, with 16 bases between. CDR3 length: 15 amino acids.

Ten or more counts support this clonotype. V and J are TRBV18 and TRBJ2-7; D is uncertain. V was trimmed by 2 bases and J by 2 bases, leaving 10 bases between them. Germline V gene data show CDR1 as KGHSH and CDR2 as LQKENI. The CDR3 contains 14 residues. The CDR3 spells CASSPFRTTYEQYF. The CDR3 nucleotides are TGTGCCAGCTCACCATTTCGCACCACCTACGAGCAGTACTTC.

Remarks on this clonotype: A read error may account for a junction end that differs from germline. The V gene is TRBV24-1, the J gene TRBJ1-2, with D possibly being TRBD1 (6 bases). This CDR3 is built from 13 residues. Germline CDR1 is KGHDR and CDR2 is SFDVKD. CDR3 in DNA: TGTGCCACCCGGGCAGGGGCAGGCTATGGCTGCACCTTC. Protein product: CATRAGAGYGCTF.